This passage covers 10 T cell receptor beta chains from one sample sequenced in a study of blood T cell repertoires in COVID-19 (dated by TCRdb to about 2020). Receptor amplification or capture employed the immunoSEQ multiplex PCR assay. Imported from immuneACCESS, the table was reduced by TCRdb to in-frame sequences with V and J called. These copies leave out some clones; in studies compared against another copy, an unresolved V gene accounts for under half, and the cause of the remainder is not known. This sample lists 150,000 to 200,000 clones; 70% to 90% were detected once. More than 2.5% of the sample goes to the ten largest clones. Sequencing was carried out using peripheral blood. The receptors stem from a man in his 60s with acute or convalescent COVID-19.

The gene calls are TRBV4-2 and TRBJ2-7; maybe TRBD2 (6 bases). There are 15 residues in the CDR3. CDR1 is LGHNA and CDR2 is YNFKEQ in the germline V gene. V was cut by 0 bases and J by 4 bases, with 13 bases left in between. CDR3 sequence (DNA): TGTGCCAGCAGCCAAGAACCGGGACGGGGGTACGAGCAGTACTTC. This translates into CASSQEPGRGYEQYF.

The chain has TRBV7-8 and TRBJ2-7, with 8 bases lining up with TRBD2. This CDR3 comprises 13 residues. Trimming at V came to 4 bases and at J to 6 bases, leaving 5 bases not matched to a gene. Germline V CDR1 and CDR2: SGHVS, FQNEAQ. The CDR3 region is CASSWEREFEQYF. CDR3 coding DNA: TGTGCCAGCAGCTGGGAGCGGGAGTTCGAGCAGTACTTC.

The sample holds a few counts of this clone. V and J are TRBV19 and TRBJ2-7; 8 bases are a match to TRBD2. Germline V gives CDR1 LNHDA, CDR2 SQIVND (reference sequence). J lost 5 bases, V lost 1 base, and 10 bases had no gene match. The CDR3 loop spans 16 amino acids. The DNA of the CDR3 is TGTGCCAGTAGTATAGGCCGGGAGGGGCGCAGGGACGAGCAGTACTTC. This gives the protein CASSIGREGRRDEQYF.

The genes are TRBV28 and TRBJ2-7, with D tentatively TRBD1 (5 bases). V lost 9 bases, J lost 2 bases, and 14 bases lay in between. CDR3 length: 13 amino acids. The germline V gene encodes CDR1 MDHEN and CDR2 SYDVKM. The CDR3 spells CASQRGVTYEQYF. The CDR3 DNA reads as TGTGCCAGTCAAAGGGGTGTAACCTACGAGCAGTACTTC.

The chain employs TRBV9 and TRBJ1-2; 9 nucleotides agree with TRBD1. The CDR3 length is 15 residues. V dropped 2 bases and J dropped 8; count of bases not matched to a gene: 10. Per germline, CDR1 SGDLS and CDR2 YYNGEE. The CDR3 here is CASSVLGTGMMGYTF. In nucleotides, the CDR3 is TGTGCCAGCAGCGTCCTCGGGACAGGGATGATGGGCTACACCTTC. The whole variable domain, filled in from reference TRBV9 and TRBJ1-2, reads DSGVTQTPKHLITATGQRVTLRCSPRSGDLSVYWYQQSLDQGLQFLIQYYNGEERAKGNILERFSAQQFPDLHSELNLSSLELGDSALYFCASSVLGTGMMGYTFGSGTRLTVV.

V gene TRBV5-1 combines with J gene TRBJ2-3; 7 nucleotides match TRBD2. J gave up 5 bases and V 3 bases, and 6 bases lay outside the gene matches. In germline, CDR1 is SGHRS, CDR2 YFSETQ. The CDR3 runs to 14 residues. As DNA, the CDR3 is TGCGCCAGCAGCTACCGCGCGGGAGAAGATACGCAGTATTTT. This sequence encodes CASSYRAGEDTQYF.

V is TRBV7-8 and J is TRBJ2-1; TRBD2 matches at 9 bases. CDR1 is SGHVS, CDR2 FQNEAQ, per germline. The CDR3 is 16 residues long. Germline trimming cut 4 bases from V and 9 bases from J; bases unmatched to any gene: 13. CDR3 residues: CASSWLRGGRVVEQFF. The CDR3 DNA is TGTGCCAGCAGCTGGCTGAGAGGCGGGAGGGTGGTTGAGCAGTTCTTC.

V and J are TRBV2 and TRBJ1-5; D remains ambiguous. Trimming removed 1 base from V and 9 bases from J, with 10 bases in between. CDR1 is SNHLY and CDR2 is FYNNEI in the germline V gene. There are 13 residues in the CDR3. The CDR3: CASSEGGGPPQHF. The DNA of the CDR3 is TGTGCCAGCAGTGAAGGGGGAGGGCCGCCCCAGCATTTT.

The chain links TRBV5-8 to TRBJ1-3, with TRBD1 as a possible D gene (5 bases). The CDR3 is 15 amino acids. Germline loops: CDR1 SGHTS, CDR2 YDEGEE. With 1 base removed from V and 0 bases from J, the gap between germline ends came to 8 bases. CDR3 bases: TGTGCCAGCAGCTTGACCCAGGGCTCTGGAAACACCATATATTTT. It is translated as CASSLTQGSGNTIYF.

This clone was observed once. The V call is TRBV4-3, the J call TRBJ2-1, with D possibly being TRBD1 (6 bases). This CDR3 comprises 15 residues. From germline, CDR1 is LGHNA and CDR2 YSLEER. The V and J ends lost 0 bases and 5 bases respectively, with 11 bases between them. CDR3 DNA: TGCGCCAGCAGCCAAGAAGTGAGGACAGACAATGAGCAGTTCTTC. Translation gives CASSQEVRTDNEQFF.